The 3 T cell receptor beta chains below all came from one sample that was sequenced in a study of T cell responses to AZD1222 COVID-19 vaccine. Assay: immunoSEQ multiplex PCR; the TCRdb copy retains only in-frame clones and omits some. The profile covers about 50,000 clones, with approximately 80% appearing a single time and around 5% taken by the ten largest. This specimen consisted of peripheral blood, obtained 28 days after the second AZD1222 dose. The receptors were gathered from an adult who received the AZD1222 COVID-19 vaccine.

Here the CDR3 DNA reads TGCGCCAGCAGCTCCTTACTAGGCACAGATACGCAGTATTTT. Translated: CASSSLLGTDTQYF. The rearrangement joins TRBV4-1 to TRBJ2-3; possible D gene TRBD2, 5 bases. The CDR3 consists of 14 residues. Germline CDR1 MGHRA, CDR2 YSYEKL. Deletions cut 5 bases from V and 1 base from J, with 10 bases between.

This clone appeared once. V gene TRBV7-3 combines with J gene TRBJ2-7; the D gene is possibly TRBD1 (6 bases). This CDR3 contains 15 residues. V lost 0 bases to trimming and J lost 2 bases, with 11 bases between them. Per the germline V gene, CDR1 is SGHTA and CDR2 is FQGTGA. The CDR3 is CASSLTWTATYEQYF. CDR3 bases: TGTGCCAGCAGCTTAACGTGGACAGCCACCTACGAGCAGTACTTC. Full variable domain (outside the CDR3, taken from reference TRBV7-3 and TRBJ2-7): GAGVSQTPSNKVTEKGKYVELRCDPISGHTALYWYRQSLGQGPEFLIYFQGTGAADDSGLPNDRFFAVRPEGSVSTLKIQRTERGDSAVYLCASSLTWTATYEQYFGPGTRLTVT.

J is TRBJ1-5 and V is TRBV7-2, with D maybe TRBD1 (6 bases). Germline lookup yields CDR1 SGHTA and CDR2 FQGNSA. This CDR3 is 15 amino acids long. Trimming cost V 5 bases and J 1 base, with 12 bases left between them. In DNA, the CDR3 is TGTGCCAGCAGCCCGCGGGGGGGCAGCAATCAGCCCCAGCATTTT. It specifies CASSPRGGSNQPQHF.